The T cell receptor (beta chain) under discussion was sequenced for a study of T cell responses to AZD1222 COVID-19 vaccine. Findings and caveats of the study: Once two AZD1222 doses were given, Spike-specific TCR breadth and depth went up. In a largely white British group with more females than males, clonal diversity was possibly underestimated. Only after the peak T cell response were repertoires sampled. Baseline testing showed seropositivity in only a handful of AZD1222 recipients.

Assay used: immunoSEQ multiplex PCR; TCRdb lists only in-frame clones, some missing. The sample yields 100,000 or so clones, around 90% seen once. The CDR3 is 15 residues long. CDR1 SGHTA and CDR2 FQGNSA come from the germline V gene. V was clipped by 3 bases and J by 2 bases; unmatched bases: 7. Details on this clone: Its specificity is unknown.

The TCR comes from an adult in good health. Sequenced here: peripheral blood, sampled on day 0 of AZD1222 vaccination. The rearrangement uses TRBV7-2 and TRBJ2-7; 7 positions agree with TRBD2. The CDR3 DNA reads TGTGCCAGCAGCTTCCGACGGGGGGTCGCCTACGAGCAGTACTTC. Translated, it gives CASSFRRGVAYEQYF.